A single count supports the clone carrying this T cell receptor (beta chain). The data stem from a study of blood T cell repertoires in COVID-19. Per germline, CDR1 LNHNV and CDR2 YYDKDF (reference sequence). With 3 bases clipped from V and 2 bases from J, the junction kept 2 bases outside the gene matches. The length of the CDR3 is 15 residues. As originally analysed: Scientists estimated how many nucleated cells there were by amplifying reference gene primers. Sequenced by immunoSEQ multiplex PCR; TCRdb stores in-frame clones only, minus some. V and J calls and clone size are copied from that table; D and trimming were computed from the DNA. Among 25,000 to 35,000 clones listed, 85% to 95% were seen once. Seattle patients were enrolled while actively infected and followed longitudinally.

The TCR sequence derives from a woman in her seventies with COVID-19, enrolled during active disease. This chain links TRBV15 with TRBJ2-1; 9 nucleotides match TRBD1. Sequencing input: peripheral blood. The CDR3 sequence: CATSRDRGTYNEQFF. CDR3 sequence (DNA): TGTGCCACCAGCAGGGACAGGGGTACCTACAATGAGCAGTTCTTC.